The clone carrying this TCR gamma chain is medium-sized in the sample. Its antigen is still unknown. The sample is drawn from a study of gamma delta lymphoproliferative disorders and STAT genes. Study-level information: Delta libraries were made per EuroClonality-NGS working group procedure. Broader study findings: Patient-control comparisons may be limited by differing T cell maturation stages.

TCRdb reanalysed the multiplex PCR reads with CATT. The table lists a few thousand gamma-chain clones, about an eighth of them singletons, with about 17% in the top ten. Genomic DNA from isolated PBMCs served as the sequencing template. The CDR3 spans 13 residues. V lost 8 bases to trimming and J lost 5 bases; unmatched junction nucleotides: 10. The chain carries TRGV10 and TRGJ1 or TRGJ2. As TCRdb names no J gene, one was assigned here on the basis of a DNA match to germline. TRGV10 is an ORF for which the function is uncertain. This sequence originates from a human donor in good health. Sequenced: blood. CDR3 DNA sequence: TGTGCTGCGTGGGATTATTTTGATTATAAGAAACTCTTT. It encodes CAAWDYFDYKKLF.